Each of the 4 T cell receptor beta chains below was sequenced from the same sample in a study of blood T cell repertoires in COVID-19. Method: immunoSEQ multiplex PCR; TCRdb's copy keeps in-frame clones and lacks some. The sample consists of more than 200,000 clones, roughly 80% of them appearing once. Input material: peripheral blood. These receptors were obtained from a woman aged 80 or over with acute or convalescent COVID-19.

The V and J genes are TRBV27 and TRBJ2-5; D may be TRBD2 (7 bases). Germline loops: CDR1 MNHEY, CDR2 SMNVEV (reference sequence). This CDR3 has 13 residues. V was trimmed by 6 bases and J by 7 bases, leaving 15 bases between them. Here the CDR3 DNA reads TGTGCCAGCAGCCGCCGTGGGGGGGCGACCCAGTACTTC. The encoded protein is CASSRRGGATQYF.

This rearrangement joins TRBV6-5 to TRBJ2-1, with D maybe TRBD2 (6 bases). There are 14 residues in the CDR3. Germline V gives CDR1 MNHEY, CDR2 SVGAGI. Between the trimmed V and J ends, which lost 5 bases and 0 bases, there was a span of 8 bases. The CDR3, as DNA: TGTGCCAGCAGTACTAGCATCTCCTACAATGAGCAGTTCTTC. This gives the protein CASSTSISYNEQFF.

The chain links TRBV3-1 (or the pseudogene TRBV3-2) to TRBJ2-1, with TRBD2 matching 9 bases. There are 17 residues in the CDR3. V shed 4 bases and J 3 bases; nucleotides not matched to a gene: 10. Per germline, CDR1 LGHDT and CDR2 YNNKEL (reference sequence). The CDR3 nucleotides are TGTGCCAGCAGCCCCTGGGGTAGCGGGAGCGACTACAATGAGCAGTTCTTC. Its protein product is CASSPWGSGSDYNEQFF.

The rearrangement links TRBV6-5 to TRBJ2-2; 7 bases are a match to TRBD2. V shed 7 bases and J 6 bases; nucleotides not matched to a gene: 8. The CDR3 covers 14 residues. The germline gives CDR1 MNHEY, CDR2 SVGAGI. The CDR3 DNA follows: TGTGCCAGCATTGCCCTTCGGGGGGCCGGGGAGCTGTTTTTT. Amino acids: CASIALRGAGELFF.